This TCR beta chain was profiled in a study of T cell repertoires in cytomegalovirus infection. Overall study context: Public TCR beta signatures were indicative of both CMV infection and a matching HLA type. The study's findings and limits: What dominated the ex vivo response were HLA-C-restricted CMV-specific TCR beta clonotypes.

The germline CDR1 and CDR2 sequences are SEHNR and FQNEAQ (reference sequence). The CDR3 is 15 amino acids. The ends lost 6 bases at V and 3 bases at J; junction bases unmatched: 11. Each CDR3 protein is one row after TCRdb ran MiXCR on the reads. The sample has 160,000 or so distinct CDR3 sequences; about 25% are singletons. The table lists this clonotype with many counts. The antigen is not known. The chain uses TRBV7-9 and TRBJ2-7, with 7 nucleotides matching TRBD1. This clonotype originated in a human donor in good health (CMV status not recorded). Some clones in this sample may be carry-over from other donors' samples. Sequencing was carried out using PBMCs. The CDR3 DNA follows: TGTGCCAGCAGACCTGTTTCCGGGACAGACTACGAGCAGTACTTC. Translation gives CASRPVSGTDYEQYF.